These 13 T cell receptor beta chains were sequenced from one sample in a study of blood T cell repertoires in COVID-19. TCRdb keeps only in-frame clones here, not all; method: immunoSEQ multiplex PCR. The table includes 350,000 to 450,000 clones, about 90% detected once. The sample taken for sequencing was peripheral blood. The receptor set was obtained from a man aged 35 to 55 with acute or convalescent COVID-19.

The V gene is TRBV15, the J gene TRBJ1-2; 9 bases line up with TRBD1. This CDR3 has 15 residues. CDR1 and CDR2 from the germline V gene are LNHNV and YYDKDF (reference sequence). V lost 3 bases and J lost 3; bases outside the gene matches: 5. The CDR3 DNA sequence: TGTGCCACCAGCAGGGGACAGGGTTTAGACTATGGCTACACCTTC. Its translation: CATSRGQGLDYGYTF.

The rearrangement uses TRBV4-1 and TRBJ2-7; 15 bases agree with TRBD2. The CDR3 has 16 amino acids. Germline V gene lookup returns CDR1 MGHRA and CDR2 YSYEKL. Germline trimming cut 2 bases from V and 3 bases from J; bases unmatched to any gene: 2. This CDR3 reads CASSQRTSGGDYEQYF. DNA of the CDR3: TGCGCCAGCAGCCAACGGACTAGCGGGGGGGACTACGAGCAGTACTTC.

This chain joins TRBV4-2 and TRBJ2-1; 10 bases line up with TRBD2. Unmatched junction bases numbered 9, after V lost 4 bases and J lost 6 bases. This CDR3 region has 16 residues. Germline CDR1 and CDR2: LGHNA and YNFKEQ. As DNA, the CDR3 is TGTGCCAGCAGCCCCTACTTAGCGGGAGGAGCCAATGAGCAGTTCTTC. This translates into CASSPYLAGGANEQFF.

The rearrangement joins TRBV27 to TRBJ2-7, with TRBD2 identical over 9 bases. V trimming: 2 bases; J trimming: 3 bases; junction bases outside the gene matches: 8. Germline CDR1 MNHEY, CDR2 SMNVEV (reference sequence). The CDR3 length is 16 residues. CDR3 nucleotide sequence: TGTGCCAGCAGTTTAAATTCGGGGCGGGAGGGCTACGAGCAGTACTTC. Translation: CASSLNSGREGYEQYF.

This chain connects TRBV5-6 to TRBJ1-2; possibly TRBD1 for D (6 bases). The V end lost 6 bases, the J end lost 4 bases, and 19 bases lay between the germline ends. Per the germline V gene, CDR1 is SGHDT and CDR2 is YYEEEE. This CDR3 comprises 15 residues. The CDR3 nucleotides are TGTGCCAGCACCTTACTTGGACAGACTTTCTATGGCTACACCTTC. It encodes CASTLLGQTFYGYTF.

The J gene is TRBJ1-1, the V gene TRBV12-5; tentative D call: TRBD1 (5 bases). The CDR3 covers 15 residues. Germline V gene lookup returns CDR1 LGHNT and CDR2 FRNRAP. The V and J ends lost 0 bases and 4 bases respectively, with 12 bases between them. CDR3 DNA sequence: TGTGCTAGTGGTTTGGTACGAGACAGCACCACTGAAGCTTTCTTT. Protein product: CASGLVRDSTTEAFF.

The chain is built from TRBV2 and TRBJ2-1; perhaps TRBD2 as D (6 bases). V was pared by 2 bases and J by 8 bases, with 13 bases between. The CDR3 is made up of 14 amino acids. Germline V gives CDR1 SNHLY, CDR2 FYNNEI. Here the CDR3 DNA reads TGTGCCAGCAGTGAAAATTTGGAGGGGTATGAGCAGTTCTTC. Its translation is CASSENLEGYEQFF.

V and J are TRBV3-1 (or the pseudogene TRBV3-2) and TRBJ1-1; possibly TRBD1 for D (6 bases). Germline V gene data show CDR1 as LGHDT and CDR2 as YNNKEL (reference sequence). The V end was cut by 1 base, the J end by 3 bases, with 18 bases between. This CDR3 spans 17 amino acids. CDR3 nucleotide sequence: TGTGCCAGCAGCCAAGCACTTGGCTTTCCAGGGGACACTGAAGCTTTCTTT. The encoded protein is CASSQALGFPGDTEAFF.

The rearrangement uses TRBV6-5 and TRBJ1-1; TRBD1 might be the D (5 bases). The CDR3 covers 13 residues. V shed 6 bases and J shed 1 base, with 9 bases lying between them. The V gene's germline CDR1 is MNHEY and CDR2 SVGAGI. The CDR3 here is CASSLGQNTEAFF. The CDR3 DNA reads as TGTGCCAGCAGCCTAGGACAGAACACTGAAGCTTTCTTT.

This clone appeared a single time. The chain has TRBV9 and TRBJ1-6; D possibly corresponds to TRBD1 (5 bases). Trimming took off 2 bases at V and 9 bases at J, with 15 bases between the two ends. Germline CDR1 reads SGDLS; CDR2 reads YYNGEE. The CDR3 has 15 amino acids. In DNA, the CDR3 is TGTGCCAGCAGCGTTGGGGCGGGAGCCGGTTCACCCCTCCACTTT. Translated, it gives CASSVGAGAGSPLHF.

V usage is TRBV28 and J usage is TRBJ1-1; D is unclear. CDR3 size: 14 residues. V lost 3 bases, J lost 2 bases, and 10 bases lay in between. CDR1 is MDHEN and CDR2 is SYDVKM in the germline V gene. The CDR3 DNA is TGTGCCAGCAGTTTTTTCGGGTTCAACACTGAAGCTTTCTTT. Translation gives CASSFFGFNTEAFF.

CDR3 residues: CASSLVQGAYQPQHF. The CDR3 DNA sequence: TGTGCCAGCAGTTTAGTTCAGGGGGCTTATCAGCCCCAGCATTTT. V gene TRBV28 combines with J gene TRBJ1-5; 8 bases are shared with TRBD1. The V gene's germline CDR1 is MDHEN and CDR2 SYDVKM. The length of the CDR3 is 15 residues. Trimming at V came to 2 bases and at J to 5 bases, leaving 5 bases not matched to a gene.

The rearrangement links TRBV7-8 to TRBJ1-1; TRBD1 agrees at 8 bases. J gave up 0 bases and V 2 bases, and 11 bases lay outside the gene matches. In germline, CDR1 is SGHVS, CDR2 FQNEAQ. This CDR3 has 18 amino acids. The CDR3 region has the DNA TGTGCCAGCAGCTTACCTTTGGGGACAGGAGGGATGAACACTGAAGCTTTCTTT. Protein product: CASSLPLGTGGMNTEAFF.